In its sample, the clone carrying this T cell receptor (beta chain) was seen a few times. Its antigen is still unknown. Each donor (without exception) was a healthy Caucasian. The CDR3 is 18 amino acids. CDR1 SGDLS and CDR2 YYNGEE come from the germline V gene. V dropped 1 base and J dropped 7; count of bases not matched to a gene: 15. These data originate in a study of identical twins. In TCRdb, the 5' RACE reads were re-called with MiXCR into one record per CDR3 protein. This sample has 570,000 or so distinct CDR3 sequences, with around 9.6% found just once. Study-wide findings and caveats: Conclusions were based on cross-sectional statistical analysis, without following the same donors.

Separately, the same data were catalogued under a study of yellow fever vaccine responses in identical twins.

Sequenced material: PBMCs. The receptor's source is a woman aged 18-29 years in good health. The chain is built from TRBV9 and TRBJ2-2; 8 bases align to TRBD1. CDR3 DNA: TGTGCCAGCAGCGTAAGGGTACAGGGGGAACCGGCTGGCGGGGAGCTGTTTTTT. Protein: CASSVRVQGEPAGGELFF.